The 10 T cell receptor beta chains in this list originate from one sample, sequenced in a study of T cell changes during pregnancy in multiple sclerosis. Clones were read by immunoSEQ multiplex PCR, and TCRdb kept only the in-frame ones, dropping some. This sample carries about 20,000 clones, about 87% of them seen once, and the ten largest clones take 5% to 6%. The sample in question was CD8+ T cells from peripheral blood mononuclear cells, obtained in the second trimester of pregnancy. The origin of the receptors is a female donor in good health, enrolled as a control in a pregnancy study.

The gene calls are TRBV29-1 and TRBJ2-7; TRBD1 aligns across 8 bases. V was pared by 6 bases and J by 6 bases, with 7 bases of the junction left unmatched. The CDR3 has 12 amino acids. Germline V gene sequence: CDR1 SQVTM, CDR2 ANQGSEA. CDR3 in DNA: TGCAGCGTCGTGGGACAGGAAGGCGAGCAGTACTTC. This encodes CSVVGQEGEQYF.

V is TRBV18 and J is TRBJ2-7; D remains unclear. The germline CDR1 and CDR2 sequences are KGHSH and LQKENI. This CDR3 comprises 14 residues. The germline V and J ends were trimmed by 0 bases and 0 bases, with 6 bases remaining between them. The CDR3 protein is CASSPPTLSYEQYF. The CDR3 DNA reads as TGTGCCAGCTCACCACCGACTCTCTCCTACGAGCAGTACTTC.

CDR3 in DNA: TGTGCCAGCAACCTAGCGGGACTCTCCTACAATGAGCAGTTCTTC. Translating gives CASNLAGLSYNEQFF. The rearrangement links TRBV7-8 to TRBJ2-1, with TRBD2 matching 9 bases. Germline assignment: CDR1 SGHVS and CDR2 FQNEAQ. V trimming: 7 bases; J trimming: 0 bases; junction bases outside the gene matches: 4. This CDR3 comprises 15 residues.

The chain employs TRBV29-1 and TRBJ2-1; 11 bases map to TRBD2. This CDR3 contains 14 residues. V lost 7 bases, J lost 5 bases, and 7 bases stayed unmatched. From germline, CDR1 is SQVTM and CDR2 ANQGSEA. In DNA form, the CDR3 reads TGCAGCGCTAAGACTAGCGGGGACCACAATGAGCAGTTCTTC. This translates into CSAKTSGDHNEQFF.

This sequence joins TRBV9 and TRBJ2-7; tentative D call: TRBD2 (5 bases). Per the germline V gene, CDR1 is SGDLS and CDR2 is YYNGEE. This CDR3 is 15 amino acids long. V dropped 0 bases and J dropped 5 bases, with 15 bases sitting between them. The CDR3: CASSVGGLSIHEQYF. The CDR3 DNA sequence: TGTGCCAGCAGCGTAGGAGGACTTAGTATACACGAGCAGTACTTC.

The chain joins TRBV28 to TRBJ2-5; D is perhaps TRBD2 (5 bases). Trimming removed 7 bases from V and 5 bases from J, with 17 bases in between. Germline V CDR1 and CDR2: MDHEN, SYDVKM. This CDR3 is built from 14 residues. CDR3 nucleotides: TGTGCCAGCACTCCACCCGGGGTCGCCGAGACCCAGTACTTC. Translated, it gives CASTPPGVAETQYF.

The rearrangement uses TRBV19 and TRBJ2-1; the match to TRBD1 covers 8 bases. This CDR3 has 15 amino acids. Germline CDR1 is LNHDA and CDR2 is SQIVND (reference sequence). J gave up 0 bases and V 3 bases, and 1 base lay outside the gene matches. DNA for the CDR3: TGTGCCAGTAGTATCCAGGGGGCCTCCTACAATGAGCAGTTCTTC. Its protein product is CASSIQGASYNEQFF. The whole variable domain, filled in from reference TRBV19 and TRBJ2-1, reads DGGITQSPKYLFRKEGQNVTLSCEQNLNHDAMYWYRQDPGQGLRLIYYSQIVNDFQKGDIAEGYSVSREKKESFPLTVTSAQKNPTAFYLCASSIQGASYNEQFFGPGTRLTVL.

The CDR3 spells CASSLPTQRNTQYF. CDR3 sequence (DNA): TGTGCCAGCAGCTTGCCAACACAGAGAAATACGCAGTATTTT. The chain combines TRBV7-9 with TRBJ2-3; D remains ambiguous. There are 14 residues in the CDR3. Trimming took 3 bases from V and 7 from J, leaving 14 bases between them. CDR1 is SEHNR and CDR2 is FQNEAQ in the germline V gene (reference sequence).

The chain uses TRBV6-5 and TRBJ2-1; D perhaps matches TRBD1 (5 bases). Germline lookup yields CDR1 MNHEY and CDR2 SVGAGI. Trimming stripped 2 bases from V and 0 bases from J, with 5 bases between. The CDR3 is 14 residues long. The CDR3 protein is CASSYDSSYNEQFF. In nucleotides, the CDR3 is TGTGCCAGCAGTTACGACAGCTCCTACAATGAGCAGTTCTTC.

This clone is medium-sized in the sample. The rearrangement joins TRBV6-4 to TRBJ2-1; 11 bases fit TRBD1. The germline V gene has CDR1 MRHNA and CDR2 SNTAGT. The J segment lost 6 bases and the V segment lost 2 bases, leaving 0 bases of the junction unmatched. CDR3 size: 14 residues. In nucleotides, the CDR3 is TGTGCCAGCAGTGACGGGACAGGGGGCAATGAGCAGTTCTTC. This translates into CASSDGTGGNEQFF.